The rows below give T cell receptor beta chains drawn from one sample of a study of OX40 agonist ivuxolimab in advanced cancers. Sequenced by immunoSEQ multiplex PCR; TCRdb stores in-frame clones only, minus some. The data show under 85,000 clones, 85% to 95% seen once. Sequencing was performed on CD4+ or CD8+ T cells sorted from blood, taken in a trial of the OX40 agonist ivuxolimab. Receptors were obtained from an adult with an advanced solid tumor such as melanoma, head and neck, liver or kidney cancer. CDR3s include the opening cysteine and the closing phenylalanine or tryptophan. The D gene is left open where the match is weak. Only some rows state a clone size, as once, few, many or a class for expanded clones.

d_call	v_call	j_call	clone_size	cdr3_aa	cdr3_nt
TRBD1	TRBV10-3	TRBJ1-2	NA	CAISEGQGGYGYTF	TGTGCCATCAGTGAGGGACAGGGAGGCTATGGCTACACCTTC
NA	TRBV29-1	TRBJ1-2	NA	CSAPWGAGYTF	TGCAGCGCCCCGTGGGGGGCCGGCTACACCTTC
NA	TRBV6-6	TRBJ2-7	NA	CASSTPDTSSYEQYF	TGTGCCAGCAGCACTCCCGACACGAGCTCCTACGAGCAGTACTTC
NA	TRBV7-8	TRBJ1-1	NA	CASSLGERYTEAFF	TGTGCCAGCAGCTTAGGTGAGAGGTACACTGAAGCTTTCTTT
NA	TRBV7-2	TRBJ1-5	NA	CASSFPTRGVQPQHF	TGTGCCAGCAGCTTCCCCACCCGGGGGGTACAGCCCCAGCATTTT
TRBD2	TRBV4-1	TRBJ2-7	NA	CASSQEGGSAGLIYEQYF	TGCGCCAGCAGCCAAGAGGGGGGGAGCGCGGGGTTAATTTACGAGCAGTACTTC
NA	TRBV6-5	TRBJ1-3	once	CASSYGSGNTIYF	TGTGCCAGCAGTTACGGCTCTGGAAACACCATATATTTT
NA	TRBV5-4	TRBJ2-5	NA	CASRPPDGGQKETQYF	TGTGCCAGCAGGCCACCTGATGGGGGGCAGAAAGAGACCCAGTACTTC
NA	TRBV9	TRBJ2-5	NA	CASRRRYF	TGTGCCAGCCGGCGCAGGTACTTC
NA	TRBV28	TRBJ2-7	NA	CASRPDGYEQYF	TGTGCCAGCAGACCGGACGGTTACGAGCAGTACTTC
TRBD1	TRBV29-1	TRBJ1-3	NA	CSVAGQVPGNTIYF	TGCAGCGTCGCGGGACAGGTCCCTGGAAACACCATATATTTT
NA	TRBV29-1	TRBJ1-2	NA	CSVEGSGLTGDNYGYTF	TGCAGCGTTGAAGGGAGCGGCCTTACCGGTGATAACTATGGCTACACCTTC
NA	TRBV5-6	TRBJ1-1	NA	CASSNGGGPPAFF	TGTGCCAGCAGCAATGGGGGGGGCCCACCAGCTTTCTTT
NA	TRBV7-8	TRBJ1-2	NA	CASSLNKGMEGYTF	TGTGCCAGCAGCTTAAATAAGGGGATGGAAGGCTACACCTTC
NA	TRBV5-6	TRBJ1-3	once	CASSLAGRSATIYF	TGTGCCAGCAGCTTGGCCGGGAGGTCGGCGACCATATATTTT
NA	TRBV19	TRBJ2-7	NA	CASSIMVDSSYEQYF	TGTGCCAGTAGTATTATGGTGGACAGTTCCTACGAGCAGTACTTC
NA	TRBV19	TRBJ2-2	NA	CASSPSFTTGELFF	TGTGCCAGTAGTCCGTCTTTTACAACCGGGGAGCTGTTTTTT
NA	TRBV7-2	TRBJ2-5	NA	CASSSRQTQYF	TGTGCCAGCAGCTCAAGGCAGACCCAGTACTTC
TRBD1	TRBV5-6	TRBJ1-1	NA	CASSWDRDENTEAFF	TGTGCCAGCAGCTGGGACAGGGATGAAAACACTGAAGCTTTCTTT
TRBD1	TRBV4-3	TRBJ2-7	NA	CASSQVQGAYEQYF	TGCGCCAGCAGCCAAGTCCAGGGGGCGTACGAGCAGTACTTC
NA	TRBV7-2	TRBJ2-1	once	CASSLMGRAVEQFF	TGTGCCAGCAGCTTAATGGGTCGGGCTGTTGAGCAGTTCTTC
NA	TRBV11-2	TRBJ1-5	NA	CASSLGQYSNQPQHF	TGTGCCAGCAGCCTCGGACAGTATAGCAATCAGCCCCAGCATTTT
NA	TRBV13	TRBJ2-3	NA	CASSPRRDTSTDTQYF	TGTGCCAGCAGCCCAAGGAGGGACACTAGCACAGATACGCAGTATTTT
TRBD2	TRBV28	TRBJ2-7	NA	CASRPLLAGHEQYF	TGTGCCAGCAGACCCCTTCTAGCGGGCCACGAGCAGTACTTC
NA	TRBV2	TRBJ1-1	NA	CASSQRALTEAFF	TGTGCCAGCAGCCAGAGAGCCCTAACTGAAGCTTTCTTT
NA	TRBV9	TRBJ2-7	NA	CASSVDGGGSYEQYF	TGTGCCAGCAGCGTAGACGGAGGGGGCAGCTACGAGCAGTACTTC
NA	TRBV20-1	TRBJ2-7	once	CSARSDYEQYF	TGCAGTGCCAGATCCGACTACGAGCAGTACTTC
TRBD2	TRBV28	TRBJ2-3	NA	CASTETSGAGDTQYF	TGTGCCAGCACGGAGACTAGCGGGGCAGGGGATACGCAGTATTTT
TRBD2	TRBV19	TRBJ2-7	NA	CASNPSGRAWEQYF	TGTGCCAGTAATCCTAGCGGGAGGGCCTGGGAGCAGTACTTC
NA	TRBV13	TRBJ2-5	few	CASSLGGSENQYF	TGTGCCAGCAGCTTAGGAGGTTCAGAGAACCAGTACTTC
NA	TRBV28	TRBJ1-1	NA	CASSPPGPGAFF	TGTGCCAGCAGTCCCCCGGGGCCGGGGGCTTTCTTT
NA	TRBV19	TRBJ2-7	NA	CASSIRRDADYEQYF	TGTGCCAGTAGTATAAGAAGGGACGCCGACTACGAGCAGTACTTC
TRBD2	TRBV9	TRBJ2-5	NA	CASRQGLAGEGIQETQYF	TGTGCCAGCAGACAGGGACTAGCGGGAGAGGGGATCCAAGAGACCCAGTACTTC
TRBD1	TRBV9	TRBJ2-1	NA	CASSVPGQGGPDSFEQFF	TGTGCCAGCAGCGTACCTGGACAGGGGGGCCCGGACTCGTTTGAGCAGTTCTTC
TRBD2	TRBV5-6	TRBJ2-5	once	CASSLFAGERETQYF	TGTGCCAGCAGCTTGTTCGCGGGAGAGAGGGAGACCCAGTACTTC
NA	TRBV7-6	TRBJ2-7	NA	CASSPRDHSYEQYF	TGTGCCAGCAGCCCACGGGACCACTCCTACGAGCAGTACTTC
TRBD1	TRBV7-6	TRBJ2-2	NA	CASSSSWTGKAGELFF	TGTGCCAGCAGCTCTTCCTGGACAGGGAAGGCCGGGGAGCTGTTTTTT
NA	TRBV4-1	TRBJ2-7	NA	CASSQDRMGSRRGSYEQYF	TGCGCCAGCAGCCAAGATCGTATGGGGTCAAGGAGAGGGAGCTACGAGCAGTACTTC
TRBD1	TRBV4-3	TRBJ2-7	NA	CASSYGTGLDSYEQYF	TGCGCCAGCAGCTACGGGACAGGGCTCGACTCCTACGAGCAGTACTTC
NA	TRBV19	TRBJ1-5	NA	CASSRIRDYSNQPQHF	TGTGCCAGTAGTCGGATCAGGGATTATAGCAATCAGCCCCAGCATTTT
NA	TRBV27	TRBJ1-4	NA	CASLGPFTGGEKLFF	TGTGCCAGCTTAGGTCCGTTTACCGGGGGTGAAAAACTGTTTTTT
NA	TRBV2	TRBJ2-3	NA	CASLGTLGTDTQYF	TGTGCCAGCCTCGGGACCCTGGGCACAGATACGCAGTATTTT
TRBD1	TRBV5-8	TRBJ1-1	NA	CASSLTGVTTEAFF	TGTGCCAGCAGCTTAACAGGGGTCACCACTGAAGCTTTCTTT
NA	TRBV2	TRBJ1-1	NA	CASSDGPTEAFF	TGTGCCAGCAGTGATGGTCCAACGGAAGCTTTCTTT
NA	TRBV11-2	TRBJ1-4	NA	CASSLVDSPTNEKLFF	TGTGCCAGCAGCTTAGTAGACTCCCCAACTAATGAAAAACTGTTTTTT
NA	TRBV5-4	TRBJ1-1	NA	CASSLLYRGMNTEAFF	TGTGCCAGCAGCTTGCTATACAGAGGAATGAACACTGAAGCTTTCTTT
NA	TRBV21-1	TRBJ2-7	NA	CASSHRPGGPGLAAYEQYF	TGTGCCAGCAGCCATCGTCCCGGAGGCCCGGGACTAGCGGCCTACGAGCAGTACTTC
NA	TRBV18	TRBJ1-1	NA	CASSPVGGEMNTEAFF	TGTGCCAGCTCCCCCGTTGGCGGTGAAATGAACACTGAAGCTTTCTTT
TRBD1	TRBV27	TRBJ1-2	NA	CASSFNRQGALNYGYTF	TGTGCCAGCAGTTTCAACCGACAGGGCGCCCTAAACTATGGCTACACCTTC
NA	TRBV7-9	TRBJ2-3	NA	CASSPGPDTQYF	TGTGCCAGCAGCCCGGGCCCAGATACGCAGTATTTT
NA	TRBV29-1	TRBJ2-2	NA	CSGGTPNTGELFF	TGCAGCGGCGGGACACCGAACACCGGGGAGCTGTTTTTT
TRBD1	TRBV7-9	TRBJ1-4	NA	CASSGTAINEKLFF	TGTGCCAGCAGCGGGACAGCGATTAATGAAAAACTGTTTTTT
NA	TRBV27	TRBJ2-3	NA	CASSRTGHSTDTQYF	TGTGCCAGCAGCCGTACAGGGCATAGCACAGATACGCAGTATTTT
NA	TRBV27	TRBJ1-2	NA	CASSLDPGNYGYTF	TGTGCCAGCAGTTTAGATCCGGGGAACTATGGCTACACCTTC
NA	TRBV7-6	TRBJ1-1	NA	CASSLAVERGGTEAFF	TGTGCCAGCAGCTTAGCGGTTGAACGGGGGGGGACTGAAGCTTTCTTT
NA	TRBV7-9	TRBJ2-3	NA	CASSLVPDTQYF	TGTGCCAGCAGCTTAGTCCCCGATACGCAGTATTTT
NA	TRBV7-9	TRBJ1-5	NA	CASGGGPNQPQHF	TGTGCCAGCGGGGGGGGCCCCAATCAGCCCCAGCATTTT